The TCR beta chain described here comes from a study of blood T cells in healthy people across ages. Study results and limitations: Diversity figures based on one million T cells were deemed too low. TCR beta diversity, measured per million T cells, fell in a roughly linear way with age.

The germline V gene has CDR1 GTSNPN and CDR2 SVGIG (reference sequence). The CDR3 covers 12 residues. Between the trimmed V and J ends, which lost 3 bases and 8 bases, there was a span of 13 bases. This clonotype occurred a few times. Its target is not known. A J-beta primer mix and a sample-barcoded 5' primer were used in a second PCR of roughly 7 to 12 cycles. Tagging of each cDNA molecule was performed by a template-switch adaptor with 12 random nucleotides. TCRdb ran MiXCR on the 5' RACE reads and lists one entry per CDR3 protein. The sample consists of approximately 730,000 distinct CDR3 sequences, 53% of them appearing once. Caucasian, healthy and from Russia, the donors were aged between about 6 and 100.

This sequence joins TRBV30 and TRBJ1-2; D perhaps matches TRBD1 (6 bases). The TCR was taken from a man older than 75 in good health. Input material: blood. CDR3 bases: TGTGCCTGGAGCGACAGGACGGACGGCTACACCTTC. It yields the protein CAWSDRTDGYTF.